These 10 T cell receptor beta chains came from one sample sequenced in a study of PD-L1 blockade in urothelial cancer. TCRdb's table, derived via immunoSEQ multiplex PCR, lists solely in-frame clones and lacks some. This table has 85,000 to 90,000 clones, over 90% appearing once. The sequencing here drew on PBMCs, taken around atezolizumab (anti-PD-L1) treatment. All receptors come from a man between 60 and 70 years old with urothelial cancer.

The CDR3 region is CASSPRQGVRFGELFF. The CDR3 DNA reads as TGTGCCAGCAGCCCGAGACAGGGTGTAAGATTCGGGGAGCTGTTTTTT. The V call is TRBV13, the J call TRBJ2-2, with 7 bases matching TRBD1. CDR1 PRHDT and CDR2 FYEKMQ come from the germline V gene (reference sequence). V gave up 5 bases and J gave up 7 bases; unmatched junction bases: 13. The CDR3 runs to 16 residues.

The V and J genes are TRBV6-6 and TRBJ2-7; TRBD2 might be the D (6 bases). Germline V lookup: CDR1 MNHNY, CDR2 SVGAGI (reference sequence). The CDR3 extends over 14 amino acids. Trimming took off 4 bases at V and 0 bases at J, with 10 bases between the two ends. This CDR3 is CASSFSGFSYEQYF. CDR3 sequence (DNA): TGTGCCAGCAGTTTCAGCGGGTTCTCCTACGAGCAGTACTTC.

This clone turned up a few times. CDR3 DNA: TGCGCCAGCAGCTTGGGAGGGCTCGGAAACACCATATATTTT. Its translation: CASSLGGLGNTIYF. This chain uses TRBV5-1 with TRBJ1-3; D is unclear. The CDR3 is made up of 14 amino acids. The germline V and J ends were trimmed by 0 bases and 4 bases, with 8 bases remaining between them. The germline V gene encodes CDR1 SGHRS and CDR2 YFSETQ.

The chain employs TRBV9 and TRBJ1-3; 7 nucleotides align to TRBD1. Germline CDR1 reads SGDLS; CDR2 reads YYNGEE. Losses at the gene ends were 0 bases for V and 1 base for J; bases not matched to a gene: 4. CDR3 length equals 16 residues. The CDR3 nucleotides are TGTGCCAGCAGCGTAGGCGGCAGGGGGTCTGGAAACACCATATATTTT. Translating it yields CASSVGGRGSGNTIYF.

The gene calls are TRBV6-1 and TRBJ2-3, with TRBD1 matching 11 bases. The CDR3 is made up of 16 amino acids. Germline V lookup: CDR1 MNHNS, CDR2 SASEGT. J was trimmed by 2 bases and V by 2 bases; bases with no gene match: 3. Here the CDR3 reads CASSELDRGPTDTQYF. The CDR3 coding sequence is TGTGCCAGCAGTGAACTGGACAGGGGGCCCACAGATACGCAGTATTTT.

V is TRBV5-1 and J is TRBJ2-3, with TRBD2 identical over 9 bases. The V and J ends lost 0 bases and 0 bases, in that order; junction bases with no gene match: 2. Per germline, CDR1 SGHRS and CDR2 YFSETQ. The CDR3 sequence is 16 residues long. This CDR3 reads CASSLGTSESTDTQYF. Here the CDR3 DNA reads TGCGCCAGCAGCTTGGGGACTAGCGAGAGCACAGATACGCAGTATTTT.

The V call is TRBV4-2, the J call TRBJ2-7; 9 bases fit TRBD2. The CDR3 sequence is 16 residues long. Germline CDR1 is LGHNA and CDR2 is YNFKEQ. Trimming at V came to 0 bases and at J to 2 bases, leaving 5 bases not matched to a gene. The CDR3 DNA follows: TGTGCCAGCAGCCAAGAGTATCTAGCGGGGCCCTACGAGCAGTACTTC. Translating it yields CASSQEYLAGPYEQYF.

Regarding this clone: At one boundary the junction diverges from the germline segment, which might be a read error. The chain uses TRBV5-1 and TRBJ2-7; the D gene is possibly TRBD1 (6 bases). The CDR3 runs to 15 residues. CDR1 and CDR2 from the germline V gene are SGHRS and YFSETQ. CDR3 loop: CASRLGPQGTYEQYF. The CDR3 coding sequence is TGCGCCAGCAGGTTGGGACCCCAGGGGACCTACGAGCAGTACTTC.

The J gene is TRBJ1-2, the V gene TRBV4-3, with a tentative D call TRBD1 (5 bases). Germline V lookup: CDR1 LGHNA, CDR2 YSLEER. V lost 2 bases and J lost 8, with 12 bases in between. The CDR3 runs 13 residues. The DNA of the CDR3 is TGCGCCAGCAGCCAATCGGGGGGAGAGGGCTACACCTTC. Residues: CASSQSGGEGYTF.

The rearrangement links TRBV7-6 to TRBJ2-7, with D uncertain. Germline V gene lookup returns CDR1 SGHVS and CDR2 FNYEAQ. The CDR3 extends over 13 amino acids. V was shortened by 3 bases and J by 2 bases, with 8 bases between the two germline ends. The CDR3 reads CASSLGRTYEQYF. CDR3 bases: TGTGCCAGCAGCTTGGGCAGAACCTACGAGCAGTACTTC.